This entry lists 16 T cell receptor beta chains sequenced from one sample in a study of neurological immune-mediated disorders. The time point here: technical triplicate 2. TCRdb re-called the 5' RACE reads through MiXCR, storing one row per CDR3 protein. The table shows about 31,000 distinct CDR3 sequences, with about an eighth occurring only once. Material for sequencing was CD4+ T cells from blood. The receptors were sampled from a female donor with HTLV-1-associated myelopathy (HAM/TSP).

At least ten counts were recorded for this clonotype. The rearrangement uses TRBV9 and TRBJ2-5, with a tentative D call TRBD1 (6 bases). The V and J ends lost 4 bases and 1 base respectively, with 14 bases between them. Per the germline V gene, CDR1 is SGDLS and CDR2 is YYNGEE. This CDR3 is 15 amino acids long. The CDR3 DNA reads TGTGCCAGCAGCCCGAGGGGGTCGGTCCAAGAGACCCAGTACTTC. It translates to CASSPRGSVQETQYF.

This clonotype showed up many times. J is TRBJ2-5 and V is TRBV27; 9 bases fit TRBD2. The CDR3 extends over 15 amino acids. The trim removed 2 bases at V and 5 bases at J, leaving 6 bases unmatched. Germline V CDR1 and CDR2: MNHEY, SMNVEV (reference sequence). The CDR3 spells CASSLRRRGGETQYF. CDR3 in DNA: TGTGCCAGCAGTTTACGACGGCGGGGGGGCGAGACCCAGTACTTC.

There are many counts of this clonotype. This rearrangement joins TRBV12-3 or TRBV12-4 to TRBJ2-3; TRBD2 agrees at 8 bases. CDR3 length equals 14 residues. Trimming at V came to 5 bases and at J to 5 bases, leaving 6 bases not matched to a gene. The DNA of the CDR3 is TGTGCCAGCAGTGGCGGGACTAGAGGAGATACGCAGTATTTT. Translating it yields CASSGGTRGDTQYF.

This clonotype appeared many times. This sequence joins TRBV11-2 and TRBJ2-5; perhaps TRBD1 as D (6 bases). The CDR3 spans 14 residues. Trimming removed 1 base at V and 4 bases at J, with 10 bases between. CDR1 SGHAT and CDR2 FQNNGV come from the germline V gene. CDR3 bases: TGTGCCAGCAGCTTAGTGGGCAGGGGAGAGACCCAGTACTTC. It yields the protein CASSLVGRGETQYF.

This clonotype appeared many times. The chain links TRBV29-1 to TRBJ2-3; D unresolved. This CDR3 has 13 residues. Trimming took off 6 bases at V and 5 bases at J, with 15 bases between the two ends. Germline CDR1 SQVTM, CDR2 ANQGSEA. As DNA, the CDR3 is TGCAGCGTCCCATCCCCCGCCAGAGATACGCAGTATTTT. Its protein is CSVPSPARDTQYF.

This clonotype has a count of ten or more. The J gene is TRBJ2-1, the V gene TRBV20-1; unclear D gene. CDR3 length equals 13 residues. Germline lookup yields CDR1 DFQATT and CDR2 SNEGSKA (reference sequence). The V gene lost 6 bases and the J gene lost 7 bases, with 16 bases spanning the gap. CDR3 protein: CSASLIAGNEQFF. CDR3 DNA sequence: TGCAGTGCCTCCTTGATAGCCGGGAATGAGCAGTTCTTC.

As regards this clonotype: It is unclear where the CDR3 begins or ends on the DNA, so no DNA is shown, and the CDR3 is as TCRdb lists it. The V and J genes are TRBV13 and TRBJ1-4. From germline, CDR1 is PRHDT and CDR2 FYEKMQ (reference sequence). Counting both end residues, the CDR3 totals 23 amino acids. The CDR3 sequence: CASSFYICSARVMGGTSNEKLFF.

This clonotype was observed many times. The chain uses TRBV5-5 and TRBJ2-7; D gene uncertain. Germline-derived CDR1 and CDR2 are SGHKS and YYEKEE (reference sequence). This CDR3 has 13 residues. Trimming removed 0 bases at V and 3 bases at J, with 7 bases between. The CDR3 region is CASSLEPRYEQYF. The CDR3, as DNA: TGTGCCAGCAGCTTGGAACCGCGCTACGAGCAGTACTTC.

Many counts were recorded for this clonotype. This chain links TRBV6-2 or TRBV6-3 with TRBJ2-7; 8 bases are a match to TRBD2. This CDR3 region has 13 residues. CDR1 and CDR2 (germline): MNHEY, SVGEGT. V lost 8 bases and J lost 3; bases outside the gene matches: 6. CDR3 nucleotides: TGTGCCAGCGAAACTAGCGGTAGCTACGAGCAGTACTTC. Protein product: CASETSGSYEQYF.

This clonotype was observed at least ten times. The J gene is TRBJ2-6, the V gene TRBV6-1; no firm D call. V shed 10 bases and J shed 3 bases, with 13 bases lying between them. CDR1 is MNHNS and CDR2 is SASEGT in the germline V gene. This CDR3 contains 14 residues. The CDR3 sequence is CAIDRVGGANVLTF. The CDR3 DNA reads TGTGCCATCGACCGGGTCGGTGGGGCCAACGTCCTGACTTTC.

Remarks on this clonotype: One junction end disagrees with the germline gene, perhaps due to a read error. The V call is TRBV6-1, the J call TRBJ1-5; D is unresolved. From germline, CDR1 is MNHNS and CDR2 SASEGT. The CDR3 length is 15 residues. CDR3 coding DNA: TGTGCCAGCAGTGAGTTGAGGGTGATCAATCAGCCCCAACATTTT. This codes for CASSELRVINQPQHF.

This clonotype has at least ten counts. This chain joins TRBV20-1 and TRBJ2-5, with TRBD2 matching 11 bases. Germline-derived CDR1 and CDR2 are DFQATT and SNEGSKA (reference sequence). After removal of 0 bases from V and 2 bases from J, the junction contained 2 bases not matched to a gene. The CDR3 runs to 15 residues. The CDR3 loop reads CSARDTSGGQETQYF. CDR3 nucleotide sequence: TGCAGTGCTAGAGATACTAGCGGGGGTCAAGAGACCCAGTACTTC.

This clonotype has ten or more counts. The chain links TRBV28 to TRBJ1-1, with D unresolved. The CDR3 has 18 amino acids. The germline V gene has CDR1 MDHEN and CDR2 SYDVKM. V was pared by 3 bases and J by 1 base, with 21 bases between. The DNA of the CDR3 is TGTGCCAGCAGTTTTGCTCCCACTCTGGGATCGAGGAACACTGAAGCTTTCTTT. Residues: CASSFAPTLGSRNTEAFF.

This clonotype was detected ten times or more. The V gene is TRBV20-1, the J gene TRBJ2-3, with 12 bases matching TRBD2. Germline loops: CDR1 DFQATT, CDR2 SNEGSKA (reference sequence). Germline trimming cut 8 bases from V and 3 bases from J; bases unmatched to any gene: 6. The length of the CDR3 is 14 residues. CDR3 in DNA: TGCAGTACCTCTAGCGGGGGGGGGACAGATACGCAGTATTTT. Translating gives CSTSSGGGTDTQYF.

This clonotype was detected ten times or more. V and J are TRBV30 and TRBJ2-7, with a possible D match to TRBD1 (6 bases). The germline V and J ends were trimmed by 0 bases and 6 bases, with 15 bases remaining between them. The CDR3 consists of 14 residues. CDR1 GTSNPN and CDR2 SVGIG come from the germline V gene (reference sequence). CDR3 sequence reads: CAWSVGNRDAEQYF. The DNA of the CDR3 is TGTGCCTGGAGTGTAGGCAACAGGGACGCCGAGCAGTACTTC.

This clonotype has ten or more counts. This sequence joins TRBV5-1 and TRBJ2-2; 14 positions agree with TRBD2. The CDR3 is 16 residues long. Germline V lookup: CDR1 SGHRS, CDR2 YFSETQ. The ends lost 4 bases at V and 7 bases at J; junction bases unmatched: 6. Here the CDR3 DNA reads TGCGCCAGCAGCCCGGGACTAGCGGGGGCTGTCGGGGAGCTGTTTTTT. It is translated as CASSPGLAGAVGELFF.